The subject of this entry is one T cell receptor beta chain. Under the authors' procedure: By means of reference gene primer amplification, nucleated cell counts were estimated. Clones were read by immunoSEQ multiplex PCR, and TCRdb kept only the in-frame ones, dropping some. The DNA gave D and trimming, while V, J and clone size come from that table. The sample records approximately 50,000 clones, about 80% being singletons. The data originate from a study of blood T cell repertoires in COVID-19. On the study more broadly: Material from acute and convalescent COVID-19 was sourced from the United States, Italy and Spain.

The origin of this receptor is a man aged 70 or older with active COVID-19. Source material: peripheral blood.

CDR3 nucleotides: TGTGCCAGCAGCTTAGAGACGGGAGACTATGGCTACACCTTC. It codes for CASSLETGDYGYTF. This chain connects TRBV7-2 to TRBJ1-2, with D unclear. The CDR3 has 14 residues. The V end lost 1 base, the J end lost 3 bases, and 9 bases lay between the germline ends. CDR1 SGHTA and CDR2 FQGNSA come from the germline V gene.